The 2 T cell receptor beta chains below were found in one sample sequenced in a study of blood T cell repertoires in COVID-19. Repertoires were generated with immunoSEQ multiplex PCR, while TCRdb's copy carries only in-frame clones and drops some. The sample shows some 400,000 clones, around 89% of them seen only once. Sequences were obtained from PBMCs or T cells enriched from blood (not recorded which). Receptors were obtained from a man aged 25-45 years who had recovered from COVID-19.

The chain couples TRBV3-1 (or the pseudogene TRBV3-2) to TRBJ2-1; tentative D call: TRBD2 (5 bases). With 4 bases removed from V and 9 bases from J, the gap between germline ends came to 13 bases. The CDR3 has 13 residues. Germline V gene sequence: CDR1 LGHDT, CDR2 YNNKEL (reference sequence). The CDR3 protein is CASSPGFLGEQFF. The CDR3 region has the DNA TGTGCCAGCAGCCCGGGATTTCTGGGTGAGCAGTTCTTC.

J is TRBJ1-5 and V is TRBV2; D not resolved. CDR1 is SNHLY, CDR2 FYNNEI, per germline. V shed 7 bases and J shed 0 bases, with 7 bases lying between them. The CDR3 runs 13 residues. The CDR3 DNA sequence: TGTGCCAGCACGGAGTATAGCAATCAGCCCCAGCATTTT. Encoded protein: CASTEYSNQPQHF.